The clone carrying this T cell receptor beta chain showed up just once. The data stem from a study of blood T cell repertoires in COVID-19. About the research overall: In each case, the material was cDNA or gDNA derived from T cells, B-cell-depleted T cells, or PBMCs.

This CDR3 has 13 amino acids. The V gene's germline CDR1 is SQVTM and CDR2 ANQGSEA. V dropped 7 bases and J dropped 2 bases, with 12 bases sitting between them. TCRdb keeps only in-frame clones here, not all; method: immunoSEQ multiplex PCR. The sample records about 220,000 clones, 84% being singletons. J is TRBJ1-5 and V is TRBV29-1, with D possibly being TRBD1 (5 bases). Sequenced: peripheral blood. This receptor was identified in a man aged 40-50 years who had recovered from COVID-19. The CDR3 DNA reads TGCAGCGCAACACGGGGGGGCAATCAGCCCCAGCATTTT. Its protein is CSATRGGNQPQHF.